This T cell receptor beta chain was captured in a study of blood T cell repertoires in COVID-19. Across the whole study: Acute-phase and convalescent COVID-19 samples originated in the United States, Italy and Spain.

Trimming took off 4 bases at V and 1 base at J, with 20 bases between the two ends. This CDR3 is 17 amino acids long. The V gene's germline CDR1 is SGHTS and CDR2 YDEGEE. Some clones are missing from TCRdb's copy, which holds only in-frame ones; the method was immunoSEQ multiplex PCR. Counted here are about 360,000 clones, around nine tenths occurring once; the ten biggest clones make up roughly 3.1%. This rearrangement joins TRBV5-8 to TRBJ2-5; D remains ambiguous. This clonotype originated in a human donor in a cohort sampled during active COVID-19. Sequenced sample: peripheral blood. CDR3 coding DNA: TGTGCCAGCAGCAACGAAATCACAGCCACCATCCAAGAGACCCAGTACTTC. Translated: CASSNEITATIQETQYF. The full variable domain, rest sourced from reference TRBV5-8 and TRBJ2-5, is EAGVTQSPTHLIKTRGQQATLRCSPISGHTSVYWYQQALGLGLQFLLWYDEGEERNRGNFPPRFSGRQFPNYSSELNVNALELEDSALYLCASSNEITATIQETQYFGPGTRLLVL.